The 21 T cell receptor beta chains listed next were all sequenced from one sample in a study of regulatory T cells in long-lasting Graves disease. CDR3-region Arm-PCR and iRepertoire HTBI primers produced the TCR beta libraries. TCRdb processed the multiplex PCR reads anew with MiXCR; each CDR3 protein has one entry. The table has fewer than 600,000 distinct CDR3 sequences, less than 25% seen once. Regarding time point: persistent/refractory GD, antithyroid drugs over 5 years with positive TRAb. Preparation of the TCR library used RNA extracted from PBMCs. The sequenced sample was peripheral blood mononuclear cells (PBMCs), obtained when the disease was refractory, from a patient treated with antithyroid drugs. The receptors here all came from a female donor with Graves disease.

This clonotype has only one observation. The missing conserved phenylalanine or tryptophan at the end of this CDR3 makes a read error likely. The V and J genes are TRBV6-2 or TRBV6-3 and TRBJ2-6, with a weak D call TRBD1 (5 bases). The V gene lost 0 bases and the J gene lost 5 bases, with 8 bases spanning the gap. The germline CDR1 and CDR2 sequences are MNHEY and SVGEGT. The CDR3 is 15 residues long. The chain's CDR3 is CASSYSQGRANVLTL. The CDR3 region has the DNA TGTGCCAGCAGTTACTCCCAGGGAAGGGCCAACGTCCTGACTCTC.

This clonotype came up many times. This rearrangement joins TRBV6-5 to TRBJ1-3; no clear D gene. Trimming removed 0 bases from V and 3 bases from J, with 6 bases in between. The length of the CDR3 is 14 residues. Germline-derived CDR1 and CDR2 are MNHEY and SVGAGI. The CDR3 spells CASSYSRVGNTIYF. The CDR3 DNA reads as TGTGCCAGCAGTTACTCGAGGGTTGGAAACACCATATATTTT.

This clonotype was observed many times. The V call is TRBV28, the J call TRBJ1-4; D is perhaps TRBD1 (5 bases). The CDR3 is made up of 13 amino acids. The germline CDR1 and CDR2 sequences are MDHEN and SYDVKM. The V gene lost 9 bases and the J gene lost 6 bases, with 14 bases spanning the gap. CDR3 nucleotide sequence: TGTGCCAGGGGGGGGGGAGTGGATGAAAAACTGTTTTTT. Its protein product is CARGGGVDEKLFF.

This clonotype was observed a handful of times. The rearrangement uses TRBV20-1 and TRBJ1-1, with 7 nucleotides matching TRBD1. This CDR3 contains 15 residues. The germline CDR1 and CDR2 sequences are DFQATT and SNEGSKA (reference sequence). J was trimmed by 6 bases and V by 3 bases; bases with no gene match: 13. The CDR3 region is CSARANRGLRAEAFF. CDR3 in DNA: TGCAGTGCTAGGGCGAACAGGGGACTGAGAGCTGAAGCTTTCTTT.

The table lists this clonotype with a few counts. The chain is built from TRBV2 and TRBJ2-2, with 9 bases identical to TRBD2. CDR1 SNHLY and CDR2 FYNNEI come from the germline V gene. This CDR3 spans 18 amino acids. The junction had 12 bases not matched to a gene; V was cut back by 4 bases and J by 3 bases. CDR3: CASSVRGGTSSDTGELFF. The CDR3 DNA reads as TGTGCCAGCAGTGTCAGGGGCGGGACTAGCAGCGACACCGGGGAGCTGTTTTTT.

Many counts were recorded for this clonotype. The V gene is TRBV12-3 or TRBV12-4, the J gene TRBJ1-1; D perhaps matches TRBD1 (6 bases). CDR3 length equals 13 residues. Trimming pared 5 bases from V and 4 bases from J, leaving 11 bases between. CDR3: CASSRGRSTEAFF. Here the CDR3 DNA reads TGTGCCAGCAGTCGGGGGCGTAGCACTGAAGCTTTCTTT.

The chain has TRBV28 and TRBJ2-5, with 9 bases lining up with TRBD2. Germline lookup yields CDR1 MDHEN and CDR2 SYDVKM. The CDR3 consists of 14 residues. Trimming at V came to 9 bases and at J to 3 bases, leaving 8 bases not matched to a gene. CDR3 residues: CASNFASGEETQYF. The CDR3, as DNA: TGTGCCAGTAATTTTGCTAGCGGGGAAGAGACCCAGTACTTC.

CDR3 nucleotide sequence: TGTGCCAGCTCACTGACCCGGGACAACGAGCAGTACTTC. This codes for CASSLTRDNEQYF. The chain is built from TRBV18 and TRBJ2-7; possibly TRBD1 for D (6 bases). Trimming stripped 4 bases from V and 5 bases from J, with 12 bases between. The germline V gene has CDR1 KGHSH and CDR2 LQKENI. The CDR3 covers 13 residues. The entire variable domain, with the rest obtained from reference TRBV18 and TRBJ2-7, is as follows: NAGVMQNPRHLVRRRGQEARLRCSPMKGHSHVYWYRQLPEEGLKFMVYLQKENIIDESGMPKERFSAEFPKEGPSILRIQQVVRGDSAAYFCASSLTRDNEQYFGPGTRLTVT.

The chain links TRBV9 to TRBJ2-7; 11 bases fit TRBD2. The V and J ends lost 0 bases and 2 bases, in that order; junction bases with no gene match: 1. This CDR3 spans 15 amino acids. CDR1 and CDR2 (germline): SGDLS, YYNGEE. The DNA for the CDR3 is TGTGCCAGCAGCGTAGCTAGCGGGAGGACCTACGAGCAGTACTTC. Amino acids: CASSVASGRTYEQYF.

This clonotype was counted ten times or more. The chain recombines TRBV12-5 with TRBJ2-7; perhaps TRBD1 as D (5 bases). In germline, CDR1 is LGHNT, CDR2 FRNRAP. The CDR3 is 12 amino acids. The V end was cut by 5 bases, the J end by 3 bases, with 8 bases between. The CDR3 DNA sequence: TGTGCTAGTGGTCCGACAGTCTACGAGCAGTACTTC. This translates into CASGPTVYEQYF.

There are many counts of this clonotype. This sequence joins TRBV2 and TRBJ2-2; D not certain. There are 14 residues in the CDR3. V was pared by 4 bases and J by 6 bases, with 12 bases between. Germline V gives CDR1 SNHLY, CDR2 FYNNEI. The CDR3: CASSVRLLPGELFF. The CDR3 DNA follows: TGTGCCAGCAGTGTGAGACTTCTCCCCGGGGAGCTGTTTTTT.

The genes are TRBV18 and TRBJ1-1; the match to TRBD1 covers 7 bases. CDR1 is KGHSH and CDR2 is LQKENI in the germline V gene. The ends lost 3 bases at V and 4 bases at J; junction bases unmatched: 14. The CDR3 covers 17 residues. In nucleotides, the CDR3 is TGTGCCAGCTCACCTCCGACAGGGAAGCCTTTGGGCACTGAAGCTTTCTTT. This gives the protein CASSPPTGKPLGTEAFF.

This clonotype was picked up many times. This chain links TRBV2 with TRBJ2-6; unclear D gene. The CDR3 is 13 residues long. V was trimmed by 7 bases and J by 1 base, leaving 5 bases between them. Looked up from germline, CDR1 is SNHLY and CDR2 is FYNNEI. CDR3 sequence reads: CASKESGANVLTF. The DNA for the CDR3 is TGTGCCAGCAAGGAATCTGGGGCCAACGTCCTGACTTTC.

The CDR3 region is CASSGQPGLAGGTGELFF. The CDR3 DNA reads as TGTGCCAGCAGCGGACAGCCGGGACTAGCGGGCGGGACCGGGGAGCTGTTTTTT. The chain couples TRBV7-8 to TRBJ2-2, with 12 bases aligning to TRBD2. This CDR3 is built from 18 residues. Looked up from germline, CDR1 is SGHVS and CDR2 is FQNEAQ. J was trimmed by 5 bases and V by 5 bases; bases with no gene match: 12.

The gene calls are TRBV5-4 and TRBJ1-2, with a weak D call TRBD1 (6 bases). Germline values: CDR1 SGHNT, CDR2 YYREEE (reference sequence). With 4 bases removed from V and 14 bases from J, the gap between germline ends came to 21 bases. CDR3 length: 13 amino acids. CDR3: CASSPPGHGARTF. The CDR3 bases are TGTGCCAGCAGCCCCCCGGGACACGGGGCTAGGACCTTC.

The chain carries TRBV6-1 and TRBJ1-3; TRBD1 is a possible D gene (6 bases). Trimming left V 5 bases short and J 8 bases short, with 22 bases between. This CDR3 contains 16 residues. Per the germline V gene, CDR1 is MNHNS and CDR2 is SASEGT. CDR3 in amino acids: CASSPPPGGRGDTIYF. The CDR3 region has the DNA TGTGCCAGCAGTCCCCCGCCGGGGGGCCGAGGGGACACCATATATTTT.

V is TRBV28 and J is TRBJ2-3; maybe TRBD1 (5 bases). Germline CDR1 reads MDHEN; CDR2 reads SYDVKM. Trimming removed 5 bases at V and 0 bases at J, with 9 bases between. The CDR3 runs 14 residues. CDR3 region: CASSAPGSTDTQYF. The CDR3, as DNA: TGTGCCAGCAGTGCCCCAGGGAGCACAGATACGCAGTATTTT.

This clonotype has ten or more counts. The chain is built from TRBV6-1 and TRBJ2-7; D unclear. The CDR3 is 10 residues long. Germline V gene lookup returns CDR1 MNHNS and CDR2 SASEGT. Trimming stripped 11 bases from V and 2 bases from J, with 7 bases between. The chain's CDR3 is CAAGTYEQYF. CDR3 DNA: TGTGCCGCTGGGACCTACGAGCAGTACTTC.

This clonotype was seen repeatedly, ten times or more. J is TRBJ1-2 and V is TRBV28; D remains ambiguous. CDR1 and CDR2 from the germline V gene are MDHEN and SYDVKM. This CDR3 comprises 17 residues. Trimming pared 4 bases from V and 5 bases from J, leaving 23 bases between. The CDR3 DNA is TGTGCCAGCAGTTCTAGGACGGAGCTCTCCATAATTTATGGCTACACCTTC. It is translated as CASSSRTELSIIYGYTF.

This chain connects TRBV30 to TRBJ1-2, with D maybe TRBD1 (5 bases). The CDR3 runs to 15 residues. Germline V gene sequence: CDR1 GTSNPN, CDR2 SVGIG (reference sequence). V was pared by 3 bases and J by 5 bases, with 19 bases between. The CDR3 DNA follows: TGTGCCTGGAGGGGGACGCAGAATTGGGGGTATGGCTACACCTTC. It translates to CAWRGTQNWGYGYTF.

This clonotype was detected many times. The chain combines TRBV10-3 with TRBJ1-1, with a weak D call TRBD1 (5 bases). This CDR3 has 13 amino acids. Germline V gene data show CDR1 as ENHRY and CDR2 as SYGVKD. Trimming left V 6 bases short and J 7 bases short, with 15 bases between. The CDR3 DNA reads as TGTGCCATCAGCGGGGGAGTCCAGGGTGAAGCTTTCTTT. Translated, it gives CAISGGVQGEAFF.